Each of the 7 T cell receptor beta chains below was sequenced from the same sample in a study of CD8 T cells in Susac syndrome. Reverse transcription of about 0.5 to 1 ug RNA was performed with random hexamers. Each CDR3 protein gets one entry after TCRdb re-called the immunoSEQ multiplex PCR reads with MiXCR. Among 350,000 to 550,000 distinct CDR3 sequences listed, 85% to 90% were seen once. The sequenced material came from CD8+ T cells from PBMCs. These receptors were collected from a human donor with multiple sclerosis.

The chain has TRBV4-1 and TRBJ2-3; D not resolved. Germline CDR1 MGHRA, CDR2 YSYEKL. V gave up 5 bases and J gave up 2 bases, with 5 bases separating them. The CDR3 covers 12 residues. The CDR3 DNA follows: TGCGCCAGCAGCTCAGCCACAGATACGCAGTATTTT. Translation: CASSSATDTQYF.

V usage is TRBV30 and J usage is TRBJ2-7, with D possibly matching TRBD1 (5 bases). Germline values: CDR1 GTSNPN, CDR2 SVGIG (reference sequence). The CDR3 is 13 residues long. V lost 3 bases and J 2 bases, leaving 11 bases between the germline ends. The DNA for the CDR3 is TGTGCCTGGAGGGCCACAGGTACCTACGAGCAGTACTTC. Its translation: CAWRATGTYEQYF.

As DNA, the CDR3 is TGTGCCAGCAGTTTACGCGGCGGGGCGGGGTACGAGCAGTACTTC. Residues: CASSLRGGAGYEQYF. The chain recombines TRBV27 with TRBJ2-7; weak D call: TRBD2 (6 bases). The CDR3 is 15 amino acids. The germline V and J ends were trimmed by 2 bases and 4 bases, with 15 bases remaining between them. The germline gives CDR1 MNHEY, CDR2 SMNVEV (reference sequence).

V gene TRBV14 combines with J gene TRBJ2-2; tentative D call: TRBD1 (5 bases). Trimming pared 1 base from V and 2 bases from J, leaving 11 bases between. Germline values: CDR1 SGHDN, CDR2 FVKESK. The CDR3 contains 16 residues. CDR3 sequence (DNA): TGTGCCAGCAGCCAAGCTCGACAGCCTAACACCGGGGAGCTGTTTTTT. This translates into CASSQARQPNTGELFF.

CDR3 DNA: TGTGCCAGCAGCCTCGGGAATACGCATCCCCAGCCCCAGCATTTT. As protein: CASSLGNTHPQPQHF. This chain joins TRBV5-6 and TRBJ1-5; unclear D gene. There are 15 residues in the CDR3. Germline V gene data show CDR1 as SGHDT and CDR2 as YYEEEE. The V end lost 4 bases, the J end lost 7 bases, and 18 bases lay between the germline ends.

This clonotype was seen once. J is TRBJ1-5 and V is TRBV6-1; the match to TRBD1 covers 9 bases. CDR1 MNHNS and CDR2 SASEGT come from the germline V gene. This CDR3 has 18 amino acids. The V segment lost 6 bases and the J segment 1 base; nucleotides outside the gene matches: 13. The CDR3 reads CASSGGDRVILSNQPQHF. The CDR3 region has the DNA TGTGCCAGCAGCGGGGGGGACAGGGTTATTTTAAGCAATCAGCCCCAGCATTTT.

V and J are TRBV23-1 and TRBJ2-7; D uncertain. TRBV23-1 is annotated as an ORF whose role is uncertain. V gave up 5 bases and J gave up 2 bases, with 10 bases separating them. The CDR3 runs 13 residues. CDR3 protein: CASSLGNPYEQYF. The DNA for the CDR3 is TGCGCCAGCAGTTTAGGGAACCCCTACGAGCAGTACTTC.